The 16 T cell receptor beta chains below all came from one sample that was sequenced in a study of PD-1 and CTLA-4 blockade in melanoma. Sequencing used immunoSEQ multiplex PCR; TCRdb keeps in-frame clones, though not all of them. This table holds about 16,000 clones, roughly 73% found once. This specimen consisted of CD8+ T cells from peripheral blood, obtained before anti-PD-1 treatment. The receptors shown here come from a human donor with melanoma.

The chain joins TRBV27 to TRBJ2-1; D gene uncertain. The CDR3 runs to 15 residues. CDR1 MNHEY and CDR2 SMNVEV come from the germline V gene (reference sequence). V lost 2 bases to trimming and J lost 0 bases, with 8 bases between them. CDR3 sequence: CASSLDQPSYNEQFF. The CDR3 coding sequence is TGTGCCAGCAGTTTAGACCAACCCTCCTACAATGAGCAGTTCTTC.

By sample fraction, this clone is medium-sized. This sequence joins TRBV6-6 and TRBJ1-5; TRBD1 might be the D (5 bases). The CDR3 loop spans 13 amino acids. The germline V gene has CDR1 MNHNY and CDR2 SVGAGI (reference sequence). The V end lost 5 bases, the J end lost 0 bases, and 5 bases lay between the germline ends. Here the CDR3 reads CASSTGSNQPQHF. The CDR3 DNA is TGTGCCAGCAGTACAGGTAGCAATCAGCCCCAGCATTTT.

This clone has more than one count but fewer than ten. Other DNA sequences in the sample encode the same CDR3. The chain has TRBV24-1 and TRBJ1-5, with unresolved D. The V gene lost 2 bases and the J gene lost 1 base, with 5 bases spanning the gap. The length of the CDR3 is 14 residues. Germline V gene sequence: CDR1 KGHDR, CDR2 SFDVKD. The CDR3 here is CATSDWSSNQPQHF. CDR3 coding DNA: TGTGCCACCAGTGATTGGAGCAGCAATCAGCCCCAGCATTTT.

The chain combines TRBV11-2 with TRBJ1-1; TRBD1 matches at 7 bases. This CDR3 comprises 15 residues. V lost 3 bases to trimming and J lost 4 bases; unmatched junction nucleotides: 8. Germline V gene sequence: CDR1 SGHAT, CDR2 FQNNGV. In DNA, the CDR3 is TGTGCCAGCAGCTTTCCTGTCAGGGGGGGCACTGAAGCTTTCTTT. This codes for CASSFPVRGGTEAFF. The full variable domain, completed using reference TRBV11-2 and TRBJ1-1, is EAGVAQSPRYKIIEKRQSVAFWCNPISGHATLYWYQQILGQGPKLLIQFQNNGVVDDSQLPKDRFSAERLKGVDSTLKIQPAKLEDSAVYLCASSFPVRGGTEAFFGQGTRLTVV.

The chain couples TRBV5-1 to TRBJ2-1; 10 nucleotides match TRBD2. CDR1 is SGHRS, CDR2 YFSETQ, per germline. The CDR3 has 15 residues. Unmatched junction bases numbered 6, after V lost 2 bases and J lost 7 bases. CDR3 region: CASSLSGRDRNEQFF. CDR3 bases: TGCGCCAGCAGCTTAAGCGGGAGGGATCGGAATGAGCAGTTCTTC.

This chain links TRBV7-9 with TRBJ2-7, with a possible D match to TRBD2 (6 bases). V was pared by 4 bases and J by 4 bases, with 23 bases between. The length of the CDR3 is 17 residues. The germline V gene has CDR1 SEHNR and CDR2 FQNEAQ (reference sequence). CDR3 amino acids: CASSSSESRFGLYEQYF. The CDR3 DNA reads as TGTGCCAGCAGCTCGAGCGAGTCCCGGTTTGGACTATACGAGCAGTACTTC.

This clone was detected only a few times. The genes are TRBV6-6 and TRBJ1-6; no reliable D call. Deletions cut 5 bases from V and 0 bases from J, with 14 bases between. The CDR3 spans 17 residues. Germline V lookup: CDR1 MNHNY, CDR2 SVGAGI (reference sequence). CDR3 in amino acids: CASSHHRESSYNSPLHF. The CDR3 DNA reads as TGTGCCAGCAGTCACCACAGAGAAAGCTCCTATAATTCACCCCTCCACTTT.

This clone has more than one count but fewer than ten. The chain has TRBV25-1 and TRBJ2-3; no definite D call. The length of the CDR3 is 11 residues. From germline, CDR1 is MGHDK and CDR2 SYGVNS. Trimming pared 5 bases from V and 2 bases from J, leaving 2 bases between. As DNA, the CDR3 is TGTGCCAGCAGTTTCACAGATACGCAGTATTTT. Protein: CASSFTDTQYF. Together with reference TRBV25-1 and TRBJ2-3, the CDR3 gives the full variable domain: EADIYQTPRYLVIGTGKKITLECSQTMGHDKMYWYQQDPGMELHLIHYSYGVNSTEKGDLSSESTVSRIRTEHFPLTLESARPSHTSQYLCASSFTDTQYFGPGTRLTVL.

J is TRBJ2-1 and V is TRBV27; D might be TRBD2 (5 bases). V gave up 6 bases and J gave up 8 bases, with 17 bases separating them. The CDR3 extends over 14 amino acids. In germline, CDR1 is MNHEY, CDR2 SMNVEV (reference sequence). CDR3 sequence reads: CASSTGFPLDEQFF. The CDR3 bases are TGTGCCAGCAGCACGGGATTTCCCCTTGATGAGCAGTTCTTC.

V is TRBV27 and J is TRBJ1-2; perhaps TRBD1 as D (6 bases). V lost 3 bases and J 8 bases, leaving 13 bases between the germline ends. The CDR3 has 13 amino acids. Per germline, CDR1 MNHEY and CDR2 SMNVEV (reference sequence). DNA of the CDR3: TGTGCCAGCAGTTTCTCGACAGGTTTGGGCTACACCTTC. This sequence encodes CASSFSTGLGYTF.

The chain employs TRBV4-1 and TRBJ2-4; no definite D call. Trimming left V 4 bases short and J 0 bases short, with 10 bases between. The CDR3 has 15 amino acids. Germline CDR1 reads MGHRA; CDR2 reads YSYEKL. CDR3 nucleotides: TGCGCCAGCAGCCCAAACAGTATAGCCAAAAACATTCAGTACTTC. Its protein product is CASSPNSIAKNIQYF.

This clone has a handful of counts. The rearrangement links TRBV4-1 to TRBJ2-2, with a weak D call TRBD2 (5 bases). There are 14 residues in the CDR3. V gave up 1 base and J gave up 6 bases, with 9 bases separating them. From germline, CDR1 is MGHRA and CDR2 YSYEKL. CDR3 nucleotide sequence: TGCGCCAGCAGCCAAGTTCGGGGTCCCGGGGAGCTGTTTTTT. Amino acid sequence: CASSQVRGPGELFF.

CDR3 sequence reads: CASSQRGGGNEQFF. For the CDR3, the DNA is TGTGCCAGCAGCCAACGGGGGGGTGGCAATGAGCAGTTCTTC. The chain couples TRBV13 to TRBJ2-1; 8 bases are shared with TRBD2. The ends lost 5 bases at V and 6 bases at J; junction bases unmatched: 6. Germline assignment: CDR1 PRHDT and CDR2 FYEKMQ (reference sequence). The length of the CDR3 is 14 residues.

The chain recombines TRBV5-1 with TRBJ1-2, with TRBD1 as a possible D gene (5 bases). The germline CDR1 and CDR2 sequences are SGHRS and YFSETQ. The CDR3 has 15 residues. Trimming cost V 0 bases and J 6 bases, with 15 bases left between them. CDR3: CASSLAPGREDGYTF. In DNA form, the CDR3 reads TGCGCCAGCAGCTTGGCCCCAGGGCGCGAGGATGGCTACACCTTC.

This rearrangement joins TRBV5-5 to TRBJ2-7, with 8 bases aligning to TRBD1. The CDR3 has 15 amino acids. Germline assignment: CDR1 SGHKS and CDR2 YYEKEE (reference sequence). V shed 0 bases, J shed 7 bases, and the junction held 9 bases outside the gene matches. CDR3 sequence: CASSLGGQGFGEQYF. The DNA of the CDR3 is TGTGCCAGCAGCTTGGGAGGACAGGGATTTGGGGAGCAGTACTTC.

This clone was seen just once. In DNA, the CDR3 is TGCGCCAGCAGCCACCAGAGGGGGCCTAATACGCAGTATTTT. It yields the protein CASSHQRGPNTQYF. The V gene is TRBV4-1, the J gene TRBJ2-3; TRBD1 agrees at 7 bases. Germline trimming cut 3 bases from V and 7 bases from J; bases unmatched to any gene: 7. The germline CDR1 and CDR2 sequences are MGHRA and YSYEKL. This CDR3 contains 14 residues.